The entry below describes one T cell receptor beta chain. The target antigen is unknown. Method: immunoSEQ multiplex PCR; TCRdb's copy keeps in-frame clones and lacks some. This table holds around 990,000 clones, 70% to 80% found once. Trimming at V came to 5 bases and at J to 6 bases, leaving 13 bases not matched to a gene. This CDR3 has 16 amino acids. CDR1 is SGHVS, CDR2 FQNEAQ, per germline. This specimen belongs to a study of shared clonotypes between healthy human individuals. Overall study findings and caveats: The generation probabilities recorded for non-shared clonotypes fell below those of clonotypes shared by all four donors.

The chain uses TRBV7-8 and TRBJ1-3; 7 nucleotides line up with TRBD1. Source material: memory CD4+ T cells from PBMCs. Subset noted: CD45RA-negative fraction. This TCR derives from a man younger than 35 in good health. Some clones in this sample may be carry-over from other donors' samples. CDR3 DNA sequence: TGTGCCAGCAGCCCCAGGGGGGGGGCGAGTATAAACACCATATATTTT. It codes for CASSPRGGASINTIYF.